This T cell receptor beta chain comes out of a study of cytomegalovirus exposure and HLA in healthy donors. Study-level findings and limits: Testing in vitro showed a few CMV-associated chains specific for CMV antigens.

Between the trimmed V and J ends, which lost 6 bases and 0 bases, there was a span of 12 bases. This CDR3 has 14 residues. Germline assignment: CDR1 SGHTA and CDR2 FQGNSA. Regarding this clone: Antigen specificity is unknown.

Profiled with immunoSEQ multiplex PCR; TCRdb holds only in-frame clones, not every one. The sample contains a few hundred thousand clones, just over 90% of which appear only once. V usage is TRBV7-2 and J usage is TRBJ2-7; D is perhaps TRBD1 (6 bases). The sequence derives from a young woman in good health and CMV-seronegative. Sequencing input: PBMCs. CDR3: CASRRQVFSYEQYF. As DNA, the CDR3 is TGTGCCAGCAGAAGACAGGTTTTCTCCTACGAGCAGTACTTC. The complete variable domain, with remaining parts taken from reference TRBV7-2 and TRBJ2-7, reads GAGVSQSPSNKVTEKGKDVELRCDPISGHTALYWYRQSLGQGLEFLIYFQGNSAPDKSGLPSDRFSAERTGGSVSTLTIQRTQQEDSAVYLCASRRQVFSYEQYFGPGTRLTVT.